This T cell receptor (beta chain) was observed in a study of chemoradiotherapy in HPV16-positive cancers (dated by TCRdb to 2021 to 2024). As for the study more broadly: Candidate HPV-specific T-cell clones and common TCR motifs were defined by functional T-cell assays performed on cells from two HPV16-positive patients. The study asked whether T-cell immunity to the HPV oncoproteins E6 and E7 changes during chemoradiotherapy and whether this immunity affects survival. The candidate HPV-specific TCRs and motifs were subsequently tracked in TCR repertoires obtained from 86 patients with HPV-related cancers. Here is what the overall study found, with its caveats: Among HPV16-positive patients, expansion of HPV-responsive T cells during chemoradiotherapy was associated with better recurrence-free survival. Expansion of candidate HPV-specific clones and E7-related TCR motifs was observed in the tumor microenvironment during treatment, whereas no such expansion was observed for non-HPV-specific T cells. Only two HPV16-positive patients were used to derive the functional definition of HPV-specific T cells, and the survival association was reported for HPV16-positive patients.

Repertoires were sampled multiple times during chemoradiotherapy, which allowed clonal expansion in the tumor microenvironment to be followed. The CDR1 and CDR2 encoded by the germline V gene are MNHNS and SASEGT. The CDR3 measures 12 amino acids from cysteine to phenylalanine. Just CDR3 DNA is preserved here, 36 bases in frame from base 1. V is shortened by 2 bases, J by 4 bases, and the region joining them spans 5 bases. The method was the immunoSEQ multiplex PCR assay. The immuneACCESS repertoire file appears here via TCRdb, limited to in-frame rearrangements. These files lack a portion of the clones; in checked studies, under half of the deficit traces to unresolved V genes, and the cause of the others is not known. This sample has about 5,500 clones in its table, and around 84% of those were observed once. The biggest ten clones account for about 20% of the sample. A note on this clone: Its target antigen remains unknown. Base qualities are not provided; no much larger clone lies one nucleotide away.

This clonotype was obtained from a human donor with HPV-associated anogenital cancer. The sample here was taken from a patient who underwent chemoradiotherapy. The sequence links TRBV6-1 to TRBJ1-1, with a weak D call of TRBD1 (5 bases match). DNA sequence: TGTGCCAGCAGTGAAACAGGCACTGAAGCTTTCTTT. It codes for CASSETGTEAFF.